These T cell receptor beta chains were read from a single sample in a study. TCRdb passed the 5' RACE reads through MiXCR, listing each CDR3 protein once. The sample lists some 12,000 distinct CDR3 sequences, around 49% seen once, with around 12% in the top ten. Sequenced input: tumor-infiltrating naive CD4+ T cells sorted from the breast tumor. Receptors were obtained from a female donor with breast cancer. Both conserved end residues are part of each CDR3. The D gene is left open where the match is weak. Where a row states a size, it is once, few, many or the class of an expanded clone; other rows omit it.

TRBD2,TRBV20-1,NA,TRBJ2-1,TGCAGTGCCAACGGACTAGCGGAGCTCAATGAGCAGTTCTTC,CSANGLAELNEQFF
NA,TRBV4-1,NA,TRBJ1-1,TGCGCCAGCAGCCACCTTCCGGGGGAGAACACTGAAGCTTTCTTT,CASSHLPGENTEAFF
NA,TRBV20-1,few,TRBJ2-3,TGCAGTGCTAGCGGGGTGGGTTTTAATACGCAGTATTTT,CSASGVGFNTQYF
NA,TRBV11-2,NA,TRBJ2-2,TGTGCCAGCAGCTCAACGTTCAGGACAGTGACCGGGGAGCTGTTTTTT,CASSSTFRTVTGELFF
NA,TRBV6-5,NA,TRBJ1-1,TGTGCCAGCGCGGTCCGCGCGGACACTGAAGCTTTCTTT,CASAVRADTEAFF
NA,TRBV12-3/TRBV12-4,NA,TRBJ1-6,TGTGCCAGCAGTCGACAGCAAAATTCACCCCTCCACTTT,CASSRQQNSPLHF
TRBD2,TRBV10-2,NA,TRBJ2-1,TGCGCCAGCAGTGAGTGGTCCGGGACTAGCAACAATGAGCAGTTCTTC,CASSEWSGTSNNEQFF
NA,TRBV30,NA,TRBJ2-1,TGTGCCTGGAGTTCGCCCCGCAGCAGCCGGTACAATGAGCAGTTCTTC,CAWSSPRSSRYNEQFF
TRBD2,TRBV12-3/TRBV12-4,NA,TRBJ2-1,TGTGCCAGCAGTTCCTCGTTTGGACAGGGAGGACTGACTAGCGGGGCCTACAATGAGCAGTTCTTC,CASSSSFGQGGLTSGAYNEQFF
NA,TRBV7-8,few,TRBJ1-6,TGTGCCAGCAGTCGATCCGACGGAAATTCACCCCTCCACTTT,CASSRSDGNSPLHF
TRBD1,TRBV6-1,NA,TRBJ1-2,TGTGCCAGCAGTCCAGGGACAGGGACGGACTATGGCTACACCTTC,CASSPGTGTDYGYTF
NA,TRBV28,NA,TRBJ2-7,TGTGCCAGCAGTTTCAGCGGGCCCCTTGTTGAGCAGTACTTC,CASSFSGPLVEQYF
NA,TRBV10-3,NA,TRBJ1-6,TGTGCCATCAGTGAGACAGCAAATTCACCCCTCCACTTT,CAISETANSPLHF
NA,TRBV7-2,NA,TRBJ2-1,TGTGCCAGCAGCTTATTTTTAACTCTCTCCTACAATGAGCAGTTCTTC,CASSLFLTLSYNEQFF
NA,TRBV7-2,NA,TRBJ1-1,TGTGCCAGCAGCTTAGGAGCAGGGATGAACACTGAAGCTTTCTTT,CASSLGAGMNTEAFF
NA,TRBV4-3,few,TRBJ2-5,TGCGCCAGCAGCCAAGAGGACGGCACCCAGTACTTC,CASSQEDGTQYF
NA,TRBV14,NA,TRBJ2-1,TGTGCCAGCAGCCAAGATTGGCAAGGCATGGGCTCCTACAATGAGCAGTTCTTC,CASSQDWQGMGSYNEQFF
NA,TRBV7-2,few,TRBJ2-2,TGTGCCAGCAGCTTAGGGGGGGCTGCCACCGGGGAGCTGTTTTTT,CASSLGGAATGELFF
TRBD2,TRBV15,NA,TRBJ2-7,TGTGCCACCAGCAGGTTGGCTAGCGGGAGTGGCGAGCAGTACTTC,CATSRLASGSGEQYF
NA,TRBV6-4,NA,TRBJ2-1,TGTGCCAGCATCCCTAGTATGGCGCCCAGGAGCTCCTACAATGAGCAGTTCTTC,CASIPSMAPRSSYNEQFF
NA,TRBV4-3,NA,TRBJ2-6,TGCGCCAGCAGCCAAGATCCACAGGGCGGTACTGGGGCCAACGTCCTGACTTTC,CASSQDPQGGTGANVLTF
TRBD1,TRBV4-3,few,TRBJ2-7,TGCGCCAGCAGCCAAGATCTCGAGGGGGCTCGGAAGCAGTACTTC,CASSQDLEGARKQYF
NA,TRBV4-1,NA,TRBJ2-2,TGCGCCAGCAGCCAAGGGGAAACACTCACCGGGGAGCTGTTTTTT,CASSQGETLTGELFF
NA,TRBV6-1,NA,TRBJ2-7,TGTGCCAGCAGTGAATTGCAGGGGTCCTACGAGCAGTACTTC,CASSELQGSYEQYF
NA,TRBV12-3/TRBV12-4,NA,TRBJ2-2,TGTGCCAGCAGTTTTTCAACGAACACCGGGGAGCTGTTTTTT,CASSFSTNTGELFF
NA,TRBV25-1,NA,TRBJ1-6,TGTGCCAGCAGCCAAGGGGGGCATTGGAATTCACCCCTCCACTTT,CASSQGGHWNSPLHF
NA,TRBV7-8,NA,TRBJ1-1,TGTGCCAGCAGCTCAGCCGGGACATCCAACACTGAAGCTTTCTTT,CASSSAGTSNTEAFF
NA,TRBV28,medium-sized,TRBJ2-7,TGTGCCAGCAGGGTCGGCAGACCCTACGAGCAGTACTTC,CASRVGRPYEQYF
NA,TRBV12-3/TRBV12-4,NA,TRBJ2-1,TGTGCCACATCGGTGGGGACGAGCTCCTACAATGAGCAGTTCTTC,CATSVGTSSYNEQFF
NA,TRBV5-1,NA,TRBJ1-1,TGCGCCAGCAGCCACGGGACGGGTGAAGCTTTCTTT,CASSHGTGEAFF
NA,TRBV6-5,medium-sized,TRBJ2-5,TGTGCCAGCAGTTACTCGTGGACAGCAGAGACCCAGTACTTC,CASSYSWTAETQYF
TRBD2,TRBV5-1,NA,TRBJ2-5,TGCGCCAGCAGTGGTAGCGGGAGCGAACAAGAGACCCAGTACTTC,CASSGSGSEQETQYF
NA,TRBV20-1,NA,TRBJ2-4,TGCAGTGCTAGGGATCAGGGAGGAAACATTCAGTACTTC,CSARDQGGNIQYF
NA,TRBV12-3/TRBV12-4,NA,TRBJ1-1,TGTGCCAGCAGTTTACGGGTTTCGGACACTGAAGCTTTCTTT,CASSLRVSDTEAFF
TRBD1,TRBV20-1,NA,TRBJ2-3,TGCAGTGCTAGAAAGTCAGGGGGAGATACGCAGTATTTT,CSARKSGGDTQYF
NA,TRBV7-2,NA,TRBJ2-2,TGTGCCAGCAGCTCTCTACTAGCTCTAAAGTCCGGGGAGCTGTTTTTT,CASSSLLALKSGELFF
NA,TRBV5-6,NA,TRBJ2-5,TGTGCCAGCAGCTTGGGGTACATCCAAGAGACCCAGTACTTC,CASSLGYIQETQYF
TRBD2,TRBV20-1,NA,TRBJ2-7,TGCAGTGCTAGTTTCAATTTGGGGACTAGCGGGGAGACCTACGAGCAGTACTTC,CSASFNLGTSGETYEQYF
NA,TRBV6-2/TRBV6-3,few,TRBJ2-1,TGTGCCAGCAGTTACGGGTACGATGAGCAGTTCTTC,CASSYGYDEQFF
NA,TRBV20-1,few,TRBJ2-7,TGCAGTGCTCTTCGGGGACACGAGCAGTACTTC,CSALRGHEQYF
NA,TRBV7-2,NA,TRBJ2-3,TGTGCCAGCAGCTTAGCGAGATCTTTAGCTTATGAAACAGATACGCAGTATTTT,CASSLARSLAYETDTQYF
TRBD2,TRBV6-5,NA,TRBJ2-3,TGTGCCAGCAGCAACCCAGCGGGACGAACAGATACGCAGTATTTT,CASSNPAGRTDTQYF
TRBD2,TRBV9,few,TRBJ2-3,TGTGCCAGCAGCGTAGGGGGGAGGGGAACAGGAGATACGCAGTATTTT,CASSVGGRGTGDTQYF
NA,TRBV29-1,few,TRBJ1-2,TGCAGCGTTCAAGTGACGGCCTCCTATGGCTACACCTTC,CSVQVTASYGYTF
NA,TRBV10-3,once,TRBJ1-5,TGTGCCATCAGTGAGCAGTATAGCAATCAGCCCCAGCATTTT,CAISEQYSNQPQHF
TRBD2,TRBV25-1,NA,TRBJ2-2,TGTGCCAGCAGTGATCCGGCTAGCGGGTCCACCGGGGAGCTGTTTTTT,CASSDPASGSTGELFF
TRBD2,TRBV6-2/TRBV6-3,NA,TRBJ2-1,TGTGCCAGCAGTTACTCGTTCCAGCGGGGTGACAATGAGCAGTTCTTC,CASSYSFQRGDNEQFF
TRBD2,TRBV20-1,NA,TRBJ2-1,TGCAGTGCTAGATATGTGGGGGGGAACAATGAGCAGTTCTTC,CSARYVGGNNEQFF
NA,TRBV4-3,NA,TRBJ1-4,TGCGCCAGCAGCCTGGAGAACCGGGGACCTAATGAAAAACTGTTTTTT,CASSLENRGPNEKLFF
TRBD2,TRBV20-1,few,TRBJ2-2,TGCAGTGCTAGCCGGGACTATGGATTTGGCACCGGGGAGCTGTTTTTT,CSASRDYGFGTGELFF
NA,TRBV7-2,NA,TRBJ1-2,TGTGCCAGCAGCTTAGGAGGGGGCTATGGCTACACCTTC,CASSLGGGYGYTF
NA,TRBV20-1,NA,TRBJ2-1,TGCAGTGCTAGAGTTTTAAGCTCCTACAATGAGCAGTTCTTC,CSARVLSSYNEQFF
NA,TRBV10-3,few,TRBJ2-1,TGTGCCATCAGTGATTTCAGGGATGGACCCTACAATGAGCAGTTCTTC,CAISDFRDGPYNEQFF
TRBD1,TRBV12-3/TRBV12-4,few,TRBJ2-5,TGTGCCAGCAGTTTTAGACAGGGCCAAGAGACCCAGTACTTC,CASSFRQGQETQYF